A single sample is the source of the 18 T cell receptor beta chains below, sequenced in a study of T-cell reconstitution after alpha-beta-depleted transplantation in children listed by TCRdb under 2016. Library preparation was by PCR. TCRdb names Illumina HiSeq 2500 as the instrument used. TCR library preparation used molecular barcoding, with unique molecular identifiers applied to normalize quantification of the TCRbeta repertoire. TCRdb handled the public reads itself, with Q25 trimming in fastp and clone calling in MiXCR, and kept productive beta chains. Entries that share a CDR3 protein sequence are merged under the most common genes and DNA. The sample data list 600,000 or so distinct CDR3 sequences, and about 23% of these were observed just once. Clones ranked in the top ten supply 13% to 15% of the sample. The sample's treatment or condition, from its label and the paper: allogeneic hematopoietic cell transplantation with graft depleted of TCRalphabeta T cells and CD19 B cells.

This specimen was PBMCs, mostly from graft donor cells, taken 360 days after TCRalphabeta/CD19-depleted stem cell transplant. These receptors were obtained from a boy under two years old who had a stem cell transplant for acute myeloid leukemia, so the T cells may come from the graft donor.

This clonotype has just a few counts. The rearrangement links TRBV12-3 or TRBV12-4 to TRBJ2-2, with 8 bases aligning to TRBD1. J lost 4 bases, V lost 5 bases, and 6 bases had no gene match. The CDR3 runs to 15 residues. The CDR3, as DNA: TGTGCCAGCAGTCCTCAGGGGACAGGCACCGGGGAGCTGTTTTTT. It specifies CASSPQGTGTGELFF.

This clonotype occurred a few times. The chain recombines TRBV20-1 with TRBJ2-7; D may be TRBD2 (6 bases). Trimming shortened V by 3 bases and J by 0 bases, and 15 bases separated the two germline ends. The CDR3 extends over 15 amino acids. The germline V gene encodes CDR1 DFQATT and CDR2 SNEGSKA (reference sequence). The CDR3 bases are TGCAGTGCTAGTCCCGGGCGGGGTAGCTCCTACGAGCAGTACTTC. It specifies CSASPGRGSSYEQYF.

CDR3 in amino acids: CASSLPPHYWQETQYF. CDR3 nucleotide sequence: TGTGCCAGCAGCTTACCCCCCCATTACTGGCAAGAGACCCAGTACTTC. The rearrangement links TRBV7-2 to TRBJ2-5, with unresolved D. The V end lost 2 bases, the J end lost 2 bases, and 15 bases lay between the germline ends. The CDR3 is made up of 16 amino acids. The germline gives CDR1 SGHTA, CDR2 FQGNSA. Together with reference TRBV7-2 and TRBJ2-5, the CDR3 gives the full variable domain: GAGVSQSPSNKVTEKGKDVELRCDPISGHTALYWYRQSLGQGLEFLIYFQGNSAPDKSGLPSDRFSAERTGGSVSTLTIQRTQQEDSAVYLCASSLPPHYWQETQYFGPGTRLLVL.

This rearrangement joins TRBV18 to TRBJ1-1; no reliable D call. CDR3 length equals 15 residues. CDR1 and CDR2 (germline): KGHSH, LQKENI. V was clipped by 6 bases and J by 3 bases, with 17 bases between them. The CDR3 is CASSPNPEGDTEAFF. The CDR3 DNA is TGTGCCAGCTCTCCCAACCCCGAGGGAGACACTGAAGCTTTCTTT.

This clonotype was observed a handful of times. The chain uses TRBV4-2 and TRBJ2-2; a weak D match, TRBD1 (5 bases). In germline, CDR1 is LGHNA, CDR2 YNFKEQ. The CDR3 loop spans 14 amino acids. Trimming removed 0 bases from V and 6 bases from J, with 8 bases in between. The CDR3 DNA reads TGTGCCAGCAGCCAAGATTTGACAGCCGGGGAGCTGTTTTTT. It specifies CASSQDLTAGELFF.

This clonotype appeared many times. This sequence joins TRBV6-1 and TRBJ2-1, with D perhaps TRBD1 (6 bases). Germline V gene sequence: CDR1 MNHNS, CDR2 SASEGT. Between the trimmed V and J ends, which lost 6 bases and 1 base, there was a span of 16 bases. This CDR3 is built from 16 residues. The CDR3 DNA reads as TGTGCCAGCAGCCCGCAGTTAGGGGGTTCCTACAATGAGCAGTTCTTC. Its protein is CASSPQLGGSYNEQFF.

This chain connects TRBV12-5 to TRBJ2-6; D is possibly TRBD2 (5 bases). This CDR3 comprises 15 residues. From germline, CDR1 is LGHNT and CDR2 FRNRAP. V was shortened by 6 bases and J by 2 bases, with 11 bases between the two germline ends. This CDR3 reads CASGPGNAGANVLTF. CDR3 nucleotides: TGTGCTAGTGGCCCGGGGAATGCTGGGGCCAACGTCCTGACTTTC. Variable domain in full (rest from reference TRBV12-5 and TRBJ2-6): DARVTQTPRHKVTEMGQEVTMRCQPILGHNTVFWYRQTMMQGLELLAYFRNRAPLDDSGMPKDRFSAEMPDATLATLKIQPSEPRDSAVYFCASGPGNAGANVLTFGAGSRLTVL.

The chain combines TRBV4-3 with TRBJ2-5; D might be TRBD1 (5 bases). From germline, CDR1 is LGHNA and CDR2 YSLEER. The CDR3 is 16 residues long. Deletions cut 4 bases from V and 1 base from J, with 16 bases between. DNA for the CDR3: TGCGCCAGCAGCCCTCGTGGGGCTTACATCCAAGAGACCCAGTACTTC. It yields the protein CASSPRGAYIQETQYF.

This clonotype was counted only a few times. The chain has TRBV12-3 or TRBV12-4 and TRBJ2-7, with unresolved D. V gave up 6 bases and J gave up 3 bases, with 15 bases separating them. This CDR3 contains 14 residues. CDR3 in amino acids: CASRAGGLGYEQYF. The CDR3 nucleotides read TGTGCCAGCAGGGCCGGTGGTCTGGGCTACGAGCAGTACTTC.

This chain links TRBV20-1 with TRBJ2-3; 7 bases are a match to TRBD1. This CDR3 is built from 13 residues. Per the germline V gene, CDR1 is DFQATT and CDR2 is SNEGSKA (reference sequence). The J segment lost 4 bases and the V segment lost 4 bases, leaving 5 bases of the junction unmatched. CDR3 in amino acids: CSAMTGKADTQYF. CDR3 nucleotides: TGCAGTGCTATGACAGGGAAGGCAGATACGCAGTATTTT.

V is TRBV20-1 and J is TRBJ2-7; tentative D call: TRBD2 (6 bases). This CDR3 has 14 amino acids. Trimming took off 6 bases at V and 4 bases at J, with 19 bases between the two ends. Germline CDR1 is DFQATT and CDR2 is SNEGSKA (reference sequence). This CDR3 is CSAPGEAGSYEQYV. The CDR3 DNA follows: TGCAGTGCCCCCGGGGAGGCGGGGAGTTACGAGCAGTACGTC.

The chain carries TRBV5-6 and TRBJ2-7; 11 positions agree with TRBD2. This CDR3 is built from 17 residues. Germline CDR1 SGHDT, CDR2 YYEEEE. After removal of 4 bases from V and 2 bases from J, the junction contained 11 bases not matched to a gene. CDR3 DNA: TGTGCCAGCAGCATCTTCAATAGCGGGGGGGTCCCCTACGAGCAGTACTTC. Translated: CASSIFNSGGVPYEQYF.

The table lists this clonotype with a few counts. The chain recombines TRBV29-1 with TRBJ2-1, with D perhaps TRBD2 (6 bases). CDR1 SQVTM and CDR2 ANQGSEA come from the germline V gene. The ends were cut back, 2 bases at V and 3 bases at J, with 11 bases in the middle. The CDR3 has 14 amino acids. CDR3 residues: CSVETSLIYNEQFF. CDR3 coding DNA: TGCAGCGTTGAAACTAGCCTAATCTACAATGAGCAGTTCTTC.

The chain combines TRBV28 with TRBJ2-4, with 7 bases lining up with TRBD1. Unmatched junction bases numbered 6, after V lost 5 bases and J lost 8 bases. CDR3 length: 13 residues. CDR1 is MDHEN and CDR2 is SYDVKM in the germline V gene. CDR3 bases: TGTGCCAGCAGTGCCGACAGGGTGGACATTCAGTACTTC. Translated, it gives CASSADRVDIQYF.

This clonotype has ten or more counts. The chain links TRBV15 to TRBJ2-1; 10 nucleotides line up with TRBD1. V dropped 1 base and J dropped 8; count of bases not matched to a gene: 8. The CDR3 sequence is 16 residues long. The germline V gene has CDR1 LNHNV and CDR2 YYDKDF (reference sequence). CDR3 sequence (DNA): TGTGCCACCAGCAGAGTCGACAGGGGGCGCGGGTATGAGCAGTTCTTC. Protein: CATSRVDRGRGYEQFF.

This clonotype came up many times. This CDR3 reads CASSLVGQAGNEQFF. In DNA form, the CDR3 reads TGTGCCAGCAGCTTGGTCGGACAGGCGGGCAATGAGCAGTTCTTC. The chain is built from TRBV5-6 and TRBJ2-1, with TRBD1 matching over 7 bases. The J segment lost 6 bases and the V segment lost 0 bases, leaving 6 bases of the junction unmatched. This CDR3 comprises 15 residues. Germline loops: CDR1 SGHDT, CDR2 YYEEEE.

This clonotype was recorded a few times. The rearrangement joins TRBV7-7 to TRBJ2-2, with 7 bases lining up with TRBD1. CDR1 and CDR2 (germline): SSHAT, FNYEAQ (reference sequence). V dropped 5 bases and J dropped 7; count of bases not matched to a gene: 4. The CDR3 extends over 13 amino acids. CDR3 nucleotide sequence: TGTGCCAGCAGCATCGGACAGGTCGGGGAGCTGTTTTTT. It translates to CASSIGQVGELFF.

Ten or more counts support this clonotype. The chain joins TRBV28 to TRBJ2-7; no firm D call. The CDR3 runs to 14 residues. V lost 2 bases and J 2 bases, leaving 10 bases between the germline ends. CDR1 is MDHEN and CDR2 is SYDVKM in the germline V gene. The CDR3 spells CASSLGWGTYEQYV. CDR3 nucleotide sequence: TGTGCCAGCAGTTTAGGCTGGGGTACCTACGAGCAGTACGTC.